This record concerns one T cell receptor beta chain sequence. No antigen is known for it. The junction differs from germline at one of its ends, possibly a read error. Using a J-beta primer mix together with a sample-barcoded 5' primer, a second PCR was run for roughly 7 to 11 cycles. Each cDNA was tagged by a template-switch adaptor containing 12 random nucleotides. TCRdb analysed the 5' RACE reads with MiXCR anew, one entry per CDR3 protein. The sample lists about 1 million distinct CDR3 sequences; less than 50% were seen once. The CDR3 spans 14 residues. Germline V gene sequence: CDR1 MNHNY, CDR2 SVGAGI (reference sequence). The sample comes from a study of blood T cells in healthy people across ages. The study, taken as a whole, reports: Long-lived donors exceeded aged donors in naive CD4+ cells and diversity. Changes seen in expanded clonotypes were possibly confounded by donor CMV status left unknown.

Sequences were obtained from blood. This TCR was recovered from a woman aged 55-70 years in good health. The chain has TRBV6-6 and TRBJ1-6, with no clear D. CDR3 protein: CAGSYNLRDSPLHF. The DNA for the CDR3 is TGTGCCGGCAGTTACAATCTGAGGGATTCACCCCTCCACTTT.